Sequencing of this TCR beta chain was carried out in a study of a mutant IDH1 vaccine in newly diagnosed glioma. The CDR3 sequence is 18 residues long. The germline V gene has CDR1 LGHNA and CDR2 YSLEER. The junction had 9 bases not matched to a gene; V was cut back by 0 bases and J by 5 bases. Note on this clone: Its antigen is undetermined.

Study conclusions and caveats: Vaccine-induced immune responses were detected in around 92% of patients.

Noted time point: baseline, week 1 (first vaccination visit). Documented treatment: pre-vaccination baseline after standard-of-care therapy. The donors had new WHO grade 3 or 4 astrocytomas; these were IDH1-mutant and ATRX-lost. Using immunoSEQ multiplex PCR, the repertoire was profiled, and TCRdb retains in-frame clones only, with some absent. The table has roughly 68,000 clones, approximately 79% seen once. The sample was PBMCs, taken from a glioma patient treated with radiotherapy, temozolomide or both. This chain links TRBV4-3 with TRBJ2-1; 11 nucleotides line up with TRBD2. This TCR was recovered from a man aged 50-60 years with glioma. CDR3 nucleotide sequence: TGCGCCAGCAGCCAAGATTCATCTCCACTAGCGGGGGACAATGAGCAGTTCTTC. Amino acid sequence: CASSQDSSPLAGDNEQFF.